What follows are 25 T cell receptor beta chains derived from one specimen sequenced in a study of blood T cell repertoires in COVID-19. The repertoire was sequenced with immunoSEQ multiplex PCR; TCRdb's copy has only in-frame clones and lacks some. The sample lists approximately 170,000 clones; roughly 84% were seen once. Sequencing input: peripheral blood. The receptor set was obtained from an elderly man with COVID-19, enrolled during active disease.

The chain carries TRBV12-3 or TRBV12-4 and TRBJ1-3; unclear D gene. This CDR3 has 13 amino acids. The V end lost 0 bases, the J end lost 11 bases, and 11 bases lay between the germline ends. CDR3 region: CASSLAGGGAIYF. CDR3 DNA sequence: TGTGCCAGCAGTTTAGCCGGCGGTGGAGCCATATATTTT.

This clone came up a few times. J is TRBJ1-5 and V is TRBV19; TRBD1 is a possible D gene (6 bases). Germline-derived CDR1 and CDR2 are LNHDA and SQIVND (reference sequence). V was pared by 6 bases and J by 4 bases, with 19 bases between. The CDR3 spans 16 residues. The CDR3 here is CASRFLTAGENQPQHF. Written as DNA, the CDR3 is TGTGCCAGTAGATTCCTTACTGCAGGGGAAAATCAGCCCCAGCATTTT.

V and J are TRBV9 and TRBJ2-1, with D possibly being TRBD2 (5 bases). From germline, CDR1 is SGDLS and CDR2 YYNGEE. V was shortened by 4 bases and J by 8 bases, with 16 bases between the two germline ends. The CDR3 has 14 amino acids. CDR3 residues: CASSLGPEADEQFF. Here the CDR3 DNA reads TGTGCCAGCAGCTTAGGTCCGGAGGCGGATGAGCAGTTCTTC.

The chain combines TRBV3-1 (or the pseudogene TRBV3-2) with TRBJ1-5; 7 nucleotides align to TRBD1. The CDR3 runs 17 residues. V lost 2 bases to trimming and J lost 2 bases; unmatched junction nucleotides: 9. Germline V gene sequence: CDR1 LGHDT, CDR2 YNNKEL (reference sequence). CDR3 region: CASSQTGQVGRNQPQHF. The CDR3 nucleotides are TGTGCCAGCAGCCAAACTGGACAGGTTGGACGCAATCAGCCCCAGCATTTT.

The V call is TRBV5-4, the J call TRBJ1-3; a weak D match, TRBD1 (5 bases). CDR3 length: 14 residues. The germline V gene has CDR1 SGHNT and CDR2 YYREEE (reference sequence). With 1 base removed from V and 3 bases from J, the gap between germline ends came to 8 bases. CDR3 sequence (DNA): TGTGCCAGCAGCTTGAAAGGGGTTGGAAACACCATATATTTT. Protein: CASSLKGVGNTIYF.

This clone was recorded once. V gene TRBV10-1 combines with J gene TRBJ2-1; D possibly corresponds to TRBD1 (5 bases). Deletions cut 9 bases from V and 4 bases from J, with 19 bases between. This CDR3 comprises 15 residues. The germline V gene encodes CDR1 WNHNN and CDR2 SYGVQD (reference sequence). CDR3 sequence: CASYRPNLTYNEQFF. The CDR3, as DNA: TGCGCCAGTTACAGGCCAAACCTAACATACAATGAGCAGTTCTTC.

The gene calls are TRBV7-8 and TRBJ1-2; D is ambiguous. There are 14 residues in the CDR3. The ends were cut back, 4 bases at V and 4 bases at J, with 13 bases in the middle. Germline CDR1 reads SGHVS; CDR2 reads FQNEAQ. The DNA for the CDR3 is TGTGCCAGCAGCTCACCCGCACAGAGCTATGGCTACACCTTC. Protein product: CASSSPAQSYGYTF.

V usage is TRBV2 and J usage is TRBJ2-2, with 7 positions matching TRBD1. CDR3 length: 13 amino acids. Germline loops: CDR1 SNHLY, CDR2 FYNNEI. V trimming: 4 bases; J trimming: 6 bases; junction bases outside the gene matches: 2. This chain's CDR3 is CASSVQGPGELFF. CDR3 bases: TGTGCCAGCAGTGTACAGGGGCCCGGGGAGCTGTTTTTT.

This clone turned up a few times. The chain uses TRBV11-3 and TRBJ1-4; 7 nucleotides line up with TRBD1. CDR3 size: 15 residues. Germline trimming cut 5 bases from V and 3 bases from J; bases unmatched to any gene: 6. The germline V gene encodes CDR1 SGHNT and CDR2 YENEEA. Here the CDR3 DNA reads TGTGCCAGCAGCACCCGACAGGGACCTAATGAAAAACTGTTTTTT. This codes for CASSTRQGPNEKLFF.

The rearrangement links TRBV6-5 to TRBJ1-1; 11 bases match TRBD1. Germline V gene lookup returns CDR1 MNHEY and CDR2 SVGAGI. The trim removed 5 bases at V and 4 bases at J, leaving 6 bases unmatched. This CDR3 has 15 amino acids. CDR3 coding DNA: TGTGCCAGCAGTATCCCCGGGACAGGGGGCACTGAAGCTTTCTTT. It codes for CASSIPGTGGTEAFF.

V is TRBV3-1 (or the pseudogene TRBV3-2) and J is TRBJ2-7; D not resolved. Per the germline V gene, CDR1 is LGHDT and CDR2 is YNNKEL (reference sequence). V was shortened by 3 bases and J by 3 bases, with 3 bases between the two germline ends. CDR3 size: 11 residues. CDR3 protein: CASSHNYEQYF. CDR3 in DNA: TGTGCCAGCAGCCACAACTACGAGCAGTACTTC.

This chain connects TRBV10-3 to TRBJ2-4; TRBD1 aligns across 9 bases. The CDR3 is 16 amino acids. V lost 5 bases, J lost 1 base, and 6 bases stayed unmatched. Germline-derived CDR1 and CDR2 are ENHRY and SYGVKD. CDR3 in amino acids: CAISPGQGIAKNIQYF. In DNA form, the CDR3 reads TGTGCCATCAGTCCGGGACAGGGAATTGCCAAAAACATTCAGTACTTC.

The chain is built from TRBV6-1 and TRBJ2-3; D might be TRBD2 (5 bases). Germline V gene lookup returns CDR1 MNHNS and CDR2 SASEGT. The CDR3 runs to 13 residues. Trimming stripped 1 base from V and 9 bases from J, with 11 bases between. The CDR3 spells CASSEGLADTQYF. The CDR3 DNA is TGTGCCAGCAGTGAAGGCCTAGCTGACACGCAGTATTTT.

V gene TRBV29-1 combines with J gene TRBJ2-5; 9 nucleotides line up with TRBD2. Germline loops: CDR1 SQVTM, CDR2 ANQGSEA. The CDR3 has 12 amino acids. The ends lost 6 bases at V and 4 bases at J; junction bases unmatched: 3. The CDR3, as DNA: TGCAGCGTCGGGACTAGCCGAGAGACCCAGTACTTC. Protein sequence: CSVGTSRETQYF.

The chain recombines TRBV6-4 with TRBJ2-1, with D possibly matching TRBD2 (6 bases). This CDR3 has 18 amino acids. Germline V gene data show CDR1 as MRHNA and CDR2 as SNTAGT. The germline V and J ends were trimmed by 5 bases and 0 bases, with 20 bases remaining between them. The CDR3 region has the DNA TGTGCCAGCAGTAACCTTCCGCGGCGGGGATCCTCCTACAATGAGCAGTTCTTC. Residues: CASSNLPRRGSSYNEQFF.

The chain links TRBV5-1 to TRBJ2-1; 10 bases line up with TRBD2. Trimming cost V 4 bases and J 7 bases; bases outside gene matches: 11. The germline V gene encodes CDR1 SGHRS and CDR2 YFSETQ. The CDR3 length is 16 residues. Here the CDR3 reads CASSPISGGQGNEQFF. Written as DNA, the CDR3 is TGCGCCAGCAGCCCGATTAGCGGGGGGCAAGGGAATGAGCAGTTCTTC.

This chain links TRBV2 with TRBJ2-5, with 10 bases fitting TRBD1. Per germline, CDR1 SNHLY and CDR2 FYNNEI. This CDR3 comprises 13 residues. The J segment lost 7 bases and the V segment lost 4 bases, leaving 3 bases of the junction unmatched. Written as DNA, the CDR3 is TGTGCCAGCAGTGTTGACAGGGGGCGGACCCAGTACTTC. This gives the protein CASSVDRGRTQYF.

The chain links TRBV9 to TRBJ1-2; D perhaps matches TRBD1 (6 bases). Germline lookup yields CDR1 SGDLS and CDR2 YYNGEE. The CDR3 covers 13 residues. V was pared by 0 bases and J by 3 bases, with 6 bases between. The CDR3 coding sequence is TGTGCCAGCAGCGTAGGGGGGCACTATGGCTACACCTTC. It codes for CASSVGGHYGYTF.

The V gene is TRBV3-1 (or the pseudogene TRBV3-2), the J gene TRBJ1-2; TRBD1 matches 8 bases. CDR3 length: 13 amino acids. The germline V gene has CDR1 LGHDT and CDR2 YNNKEL (reference sequence). V trimming: 2 bases; J trimming: 8 bases; junction bases outside the gene matches: 4. The CDR3: CASSQPGQGGYTF. Written as DNA, the CDR3 is TGTGCCAGCAGCCAACCCGGACAGGGCGGCTACACCTTC.

The J gene is TRBJ1-5, the V gene TRBV5-5, with D perhaps TRBD1 (5 bases). This CDR3 has 13 amino acids. Trimming shortened V by 0 bases and J by 6 bases, and 7 bases separated the two germline ends. Germline loops: CDR1 SGHKS, CDR2 YYEKEE (reference sequence). CDR3 bases: TGTGCCAGCAGCTTGGAGGGGCTTCAGCCCCAGCATTTT. This encodes CASSLEGLQPQHF.

Only a few counts were recorded for this clone. The rearrangement links TRBV5-1 to TRBJ1-4, with D possibly matching TRBD1 (6 bases). V was cut by 4 bases and J by 6 bases, with 13 bases left in between. Germline CDR1 reads SGHRS; CDR2 reads YFSETQ. CDR3 length: 14 residues. The CDR3 DNA follows: TGCGCCAGCAGCGTGACCAAGGGGGATGAAAAACTGTTTTTT. It is translated as CASSVTKGDEKLFF.

This clone was observed a few times. The chain is built from TRBV12-3 or TRBV12-4 and TRBJ1-6; no firm D call. The V and J ends lost 6 bases and 7 bases respectively, with 10 bases between them. CDR3 length equals 13 residues. The CDR3 DNA follows: TGTGCCAGCAGCCCCATGCAGAATTCACCCCTCCACTTT. Protein sequence: CASSPMQNSPLHF.

The table lists this clone with a count of one. V gene TRBV19 combines with J gene TRBJ1-1; D is unclear. Germline CDR1 and CDR2: LNHDA and SQIVND (reference sequence). Trimming took off 9 bases at V and 4 bases at J, with 12 bases between the two ends. The CDR3 runs 12 residues. Here the CDR3 reads CASSAGITEAFF. CDR3 in DNA: TGTGCCAGCTCCGCGGGGATCACTGAAGCTTTCTTT.

The V and J genes are TRBV5-5 and TRBJ1-2; D is perhaps TRBD1 (6 bases). Germline V gene sequence: CDR1 SGHKS, CDR2 YYEKEE (reference sequence). V was pared by 0 bases and J by 5 bases, with 17 bases between. The CDR3 is made up of 16 amino acids. CDR3 protein: CASSLGARGSRYGYTF. In nucleotides, the CDR3 is TGTGCCAGCAGCTTGGGGGCCAGGGGTAGTCGGTATGGCTACACCTTC.

This rearrangement joins TRBV6-5 to TRBJ2-3; possibly TRBD2 for D (7 bases). This CDR3 is built from 15 residues. Deletions cut 2 bases from V and 1 base from J, with 10 bases between. The germline V gene encodes CDR1 MNHEY and CDR2 SVGAGI. Here the CDR3 DNA reads TGTGCCAGCAGTTACCGGGGGGCAGGCACAGATACGCAGTATTTT. Translated: CASSYRGAGTDTQYF.